The present entry profiles one T cell receptor beta chain with its context. This specimen comes from a study of blood T cell repertoires in COVID-19. Study-level information: T cells, B-cell-depleted T cells, or PBMCs provided the cDNA or gDNA that served as material.

Germline loops: CDR1 SGHTA, CDR2 FQGNSA. The CDR3 is 14 amino acids. V was trimmed by 4 bases and J by 5 bases, leaving 14 bases between them. Participants came from 20 to 25 US areas, aged about 18 to 89 years. Two negative PCRs, clearance, or symptom resolution characterized the recovered Cohort 3 donors. TCRdb keeps only in-frame clones here, not all; method: immunoSEQ multiplex PCR. The table has a few hundred thousand clones, over 75% seen once; the top ten hold about 2%. This clonotype was obtained from a man aged 25-45 years who had recovered from COVID-19. The rearrangement uses TRBV7-2 and TRBJ2-5; D may be TRBD2 (6 bases). Sequencing used PBMCs or T cells enriched from blood (not recorded which). CDR3 coding DNA: TGTGCCAGCAGCTGGGGACTCTCTTGGGAGACCCAGTACTTC. It translates to CASSWGLSWETQYF.